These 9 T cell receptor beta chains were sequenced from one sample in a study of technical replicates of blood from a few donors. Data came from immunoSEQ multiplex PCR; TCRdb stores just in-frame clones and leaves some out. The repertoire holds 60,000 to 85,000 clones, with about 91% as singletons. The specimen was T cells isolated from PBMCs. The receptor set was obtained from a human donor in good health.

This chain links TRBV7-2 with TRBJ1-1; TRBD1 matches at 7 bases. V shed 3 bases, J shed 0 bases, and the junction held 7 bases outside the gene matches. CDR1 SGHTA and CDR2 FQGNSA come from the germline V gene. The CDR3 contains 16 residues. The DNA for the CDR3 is TGTGCCAGCAGCTTGGACAGGATTAGAGTGAACACTGAAGCTTTCTTT. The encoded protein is CASSLDRIRVNTEAFF.

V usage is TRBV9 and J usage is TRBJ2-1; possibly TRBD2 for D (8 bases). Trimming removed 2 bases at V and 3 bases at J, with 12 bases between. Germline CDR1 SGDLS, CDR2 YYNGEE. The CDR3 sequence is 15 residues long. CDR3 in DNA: TGTGCCAGCAGCGTTAGCGGGACAGACTACAATGAGCAGTTCTTC. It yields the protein CASSVSGTDYNEQFF.

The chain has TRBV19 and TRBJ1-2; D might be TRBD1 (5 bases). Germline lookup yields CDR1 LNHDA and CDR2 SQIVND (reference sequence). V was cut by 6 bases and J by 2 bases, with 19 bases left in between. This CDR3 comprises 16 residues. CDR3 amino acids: CASSPDLWGGNYGYTF. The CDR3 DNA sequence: TGTGCCAGTAGCCCGGATCTCTGGGGCGGAAACTATGGCTACACCTTC. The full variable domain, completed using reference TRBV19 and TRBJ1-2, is DGGITQSPKYLFRKEGQNVTLSCEQNLNHDAMYWYRQDPGQGLRLIYYSQIVNDFQKGDIAEGYSVSREKKESFPLTVTSAQKNPTAFYLCASSPDLWGGNYGYTFGSGTRLTVV.

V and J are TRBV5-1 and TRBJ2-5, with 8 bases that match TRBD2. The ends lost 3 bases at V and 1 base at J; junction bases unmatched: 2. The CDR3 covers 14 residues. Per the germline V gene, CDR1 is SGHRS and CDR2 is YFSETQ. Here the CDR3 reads CASSYGTSQETQYF. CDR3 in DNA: TGCGCCAGCAGCTACGGGACTAGCCAAGAGACCCAGTACTTC.

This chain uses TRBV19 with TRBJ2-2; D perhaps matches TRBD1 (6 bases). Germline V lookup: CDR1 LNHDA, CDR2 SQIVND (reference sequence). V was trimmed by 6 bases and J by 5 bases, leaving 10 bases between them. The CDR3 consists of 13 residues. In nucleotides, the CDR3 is TGTGCCAGTAGGACCAGGGGAACCGGGGAGCTGTTTTTT. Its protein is CASRTRGTGELFF.

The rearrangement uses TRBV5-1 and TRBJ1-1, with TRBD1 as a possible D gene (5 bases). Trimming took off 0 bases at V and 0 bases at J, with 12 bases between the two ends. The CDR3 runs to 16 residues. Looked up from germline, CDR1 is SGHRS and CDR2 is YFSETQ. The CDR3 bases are TGCGCCAGCAGCTTGGGGCAGGGAGGAGTGAACACTGAAGCTTTCTTT. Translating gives CASSLGQGGVNTEAFF.

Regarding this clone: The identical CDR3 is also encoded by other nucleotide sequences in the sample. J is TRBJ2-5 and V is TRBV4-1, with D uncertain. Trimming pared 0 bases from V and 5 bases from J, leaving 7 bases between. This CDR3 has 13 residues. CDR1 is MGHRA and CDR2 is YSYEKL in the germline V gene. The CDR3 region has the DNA TGCGCCAGCAGCCAAGATACCGAGGAGACCCAGTACTTC. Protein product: CASSQDTEETQYF.

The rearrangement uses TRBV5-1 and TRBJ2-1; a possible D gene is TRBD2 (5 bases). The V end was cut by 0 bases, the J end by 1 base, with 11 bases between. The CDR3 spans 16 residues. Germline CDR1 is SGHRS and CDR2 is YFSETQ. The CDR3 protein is CASSLDPSGSYNEQFF. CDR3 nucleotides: TGCGCCAGCAGCTTGGATCCCTCGGGGTCCTACAATGAGCAGTTCTTC.

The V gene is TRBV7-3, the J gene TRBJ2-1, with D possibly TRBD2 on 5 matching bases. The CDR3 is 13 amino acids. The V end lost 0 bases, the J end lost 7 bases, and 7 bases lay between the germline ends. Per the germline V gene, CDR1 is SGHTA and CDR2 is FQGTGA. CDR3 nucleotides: TGTGCCAGCAGCTTAACGACTAAGAATGAGCAGTTCTTC. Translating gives CASSLTTKNEQFF.